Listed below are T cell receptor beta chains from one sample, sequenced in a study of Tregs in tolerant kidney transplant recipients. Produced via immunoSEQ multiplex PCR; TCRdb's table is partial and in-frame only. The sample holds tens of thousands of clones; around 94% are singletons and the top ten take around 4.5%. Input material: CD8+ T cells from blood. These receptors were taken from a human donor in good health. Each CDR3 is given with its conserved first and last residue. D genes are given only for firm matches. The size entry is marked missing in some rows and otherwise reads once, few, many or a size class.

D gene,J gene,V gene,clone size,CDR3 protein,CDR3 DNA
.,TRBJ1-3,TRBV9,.,CASSGGGYSGNTIYF,TGTGCCAGCAGCGGAGGAGGGTACTCTGGAAACACCATATATTTT
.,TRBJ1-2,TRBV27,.,CASIHWNGLGYGYTF,TGTGCCAGCATTCATTGGAATGGGCTGGGCTATGGCTACACCTTC
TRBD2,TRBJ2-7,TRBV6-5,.,CASSWDSGSVWVEQYF,TGTGCCAGCAGTTGGGATAGCGGGAGTGTGTGGGTCGAGCAGTACTTC
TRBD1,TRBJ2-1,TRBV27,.,CASSLYTQGVNNEQFF,TGTGCCAGCAGTTTATACACACAGGGGGTTAACAATGAGCAGTTCTTC
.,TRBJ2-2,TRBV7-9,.,CASSFGRGEGRELFF,TGTGCCAGCAGCTTTGGTAGGGGTGAGGGCCGGGAGCTGTTTTTT
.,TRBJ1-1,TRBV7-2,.,CASSLELGGRAEAFF,TGTGCCAGCAGCTTAGAATTGGGGGGACGAGCTGAAGCTTTCTTT
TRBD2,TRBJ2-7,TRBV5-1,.,CASSLTSGREQYF,TGCGCCAGCAGCCTTACTAGCGGGAGGGAGCAGTACTTC
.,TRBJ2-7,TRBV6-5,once,CASSYGPPGSYEQYF,TGTGCCAGCAGTTACGGGCCTCCGGGCTCCTACGAGCAGTACTTC
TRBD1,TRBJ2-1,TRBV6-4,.,CASSPGQGVRNEQFF,TGTGCCAGCAGTCCGGGACAGGGGGTTCGCAATGAGCAGTTCTTC
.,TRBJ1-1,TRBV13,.,CASSPGVAEAFF,TGTGCCAGCAGCCCTGGGGTCGCTGAAGCTTTCTTT
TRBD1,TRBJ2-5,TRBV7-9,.,CASSPGTGDLETQYF,TGTGCCAGCAGCCCTGGGACAGGGGATTTGGAGACCCAGTACTTC
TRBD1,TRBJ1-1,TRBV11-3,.,CASSSRTGENTEAFF,TGTGCCAGCAGCTCCCGGACAGGGGAGAACACTGAAGCTTTCTTT
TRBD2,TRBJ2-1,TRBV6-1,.,CASIGTSGAYNEQFF,TGTGCCAGCATTGGGACTAGCGGGGCATACAATGAGCAGTTCTTC
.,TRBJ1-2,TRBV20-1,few,CSVDYGYTF,TGCAGTGTGGACTATGGCTACACCTTC
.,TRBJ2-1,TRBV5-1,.,CASSLGFRGSSYNEQFF,TGCGCCAGCAGCTTGGGATTCAGGGGATCTTCCTACAATGAGCAGTTCTTC
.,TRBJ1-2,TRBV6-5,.,CASTDVWGAGYTF,TGTGCCAGCACCGACGTTTGGGGGGCTGGCTACACCTTC
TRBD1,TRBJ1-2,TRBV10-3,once,CAISDITGGYGYTF,TGTGCCATCAGTGATATAACAGGGGGCTATGGCTACACCTTC
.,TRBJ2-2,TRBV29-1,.,CSAGTVNTGELFF,TGCAGCGCCGGGACTGTTAACACCGGGGAGCTGTTTTTT
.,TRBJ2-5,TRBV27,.,CASSFQGAGETQYF,TGTGCCAGCAGTTTTCAAGGGGCGGGGGAGACCCAGTACTTC
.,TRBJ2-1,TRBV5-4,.,CAISGRDSSYNEQFF,TGTGCCATTTCTGGGCGGGACAGCTCCTACAATGAGCAGTTCTTC
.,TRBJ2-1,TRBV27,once,CASGMGSSYNEQFF,TGTGCCAGCGGGATGGGGAGTTCCTACAATGAGCAGTTCTTC
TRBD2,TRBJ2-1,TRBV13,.,CASSWRIAGGPRNEQFF,TGTGCCAGCAGCTGGAGAATAGCGGGAGGGCCTCGTAATGAGCAGTTCTTC
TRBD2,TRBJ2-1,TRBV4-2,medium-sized,CASSQEGTSGGNEQFF,TGTGCCAGCAGCCAAGAAGGGACTAGCGGGGGCAATGAGCAGTTCTTC
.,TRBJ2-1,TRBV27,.,CASSFLGPVNEQFF,TGTGCCAGCAGTTTCTTAGGACCCGTCAATGAGCAGTTCTTC
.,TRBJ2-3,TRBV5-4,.,CASSSGDSVVTQYF,TGTGCCAGCAGCTCCGGGGACTCCGTGGTTACGCAGTATTTT
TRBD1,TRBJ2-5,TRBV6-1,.,CASSETGGQETQYF,TGTGCCAGCAGTGAGACAGGGGGCCAAGAGACCCAGTACTTC
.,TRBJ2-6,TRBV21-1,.,CASSSTGHSGANVLTF,TGTGCCAGCAGCTCGACAGGGCACTCTGGGGCCAACGTCCTGACTTTC
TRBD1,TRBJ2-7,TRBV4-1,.,CASSQYRGTGYEQYF,TGCGCCAGCAGCCAATACAGGGGTACGGGTTACGAGCAGTACTTC
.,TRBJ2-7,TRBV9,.,CASSVGQSAYEQYF,TGTGCCAGCAGCGTAGGACAGAGTGCCTACGAGCAGTACTTC
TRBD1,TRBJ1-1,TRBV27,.,CASRYGQGSSEAFF,TGTGCCAGCAGGTATGGACAGGGGAGCTCTGAAGCTTTCTTT